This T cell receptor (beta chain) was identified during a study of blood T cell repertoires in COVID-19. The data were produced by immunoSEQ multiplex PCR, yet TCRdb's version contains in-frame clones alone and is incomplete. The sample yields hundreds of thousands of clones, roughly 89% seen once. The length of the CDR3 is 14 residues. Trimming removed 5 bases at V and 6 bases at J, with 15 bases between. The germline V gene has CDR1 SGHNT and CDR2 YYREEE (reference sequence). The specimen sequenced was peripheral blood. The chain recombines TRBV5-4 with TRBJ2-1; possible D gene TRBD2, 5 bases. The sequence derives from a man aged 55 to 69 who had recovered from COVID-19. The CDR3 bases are TGTGCCAGCAGTTCGGACTCGTTCGGCAATGAGCAGTTCTTC. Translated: CASSSDSFGNEQFF.